Sequencing of this T cell receptor beta chain was carried out in a study of T cell responses to AZD1222 COVID-19 vaccine. Regarding the study as a whole: Nearly half of the spike-specific TCRs reportedly recognize variant regions that carry no mutations. No day 14 peak samples; only post-peak repertoires were characterized.

This CDR3 contains 16 residues. Per germline, CDR1 SGHTA and CDR2 FQGNSA. The V and J ends lost 2 bases and 6 bases respectively, with 18 bases between them. Timing groups of about 4 and about 12 weeks for second doses were pooled. As concerns this clone: Its cognate antigen is unknown.

Repertoires were generated with immunoSEQ multiplex PCR, while TCRdb's copy carries only in-frame clones and drops some. The sample yields roughly 150,000 clones, around 87% seen once. The sample here was peripheral blood, taken 28 days after the second AZD1222 dose. V usage is TRBV7-2 and J usage is TRBJ2-3, with a possible D match to TRBD2 (6 bases). The sequence came from an adult who received the AZD1222 COVID-19 vaccine. The CDR3 sequence is CASSLMSSRGGDTQYF. Here the CDR3 DNA reads TGTGCCAGCAGCTTAATGTCGTCGCGGGGCGGGGATACGCAGTATTTT. The complete variable domain, with remaining parts taken from reference TRBV7-2 and TRBJ2-3, reads GAGVSQSPSNKVTEKGKDVELRCDPISGHTALYWYRQSLGQGLEFLIYFQGNSAPDKSGLPSDRFSAERTGGSVSTLTIQRTQQEDSAVYLCASSLMSSRGGDTQYFGPGTRLTVL.